This T cell receptor (beta chain) is drawn from a study of identical twins. Germline CDR1 reads MGHRA; CDR2 reads YSYEKL. V lost 8 bases to trimming and J lost 1 base; unmatched junction nucleotides: 1. This CDR3 is 13 amino acids long. TCRdb analysed the 5' RACE reads with MiXCR anew, one entry per CDR3 protein. In the table there are about 490,000 distinct CDR3 sequences, over 12% of which are singletons. The same sample was also used in a study of yellow fever vaccine responses in identical twins.

This TCR came from a woman between 18 and 29 years old in good health. The sequenced sample consisted of CD4+ T cells sorted from blood. J is TRBJ2-3 and V is TRBV4-1, with 9 bases aligning to TRBD2. CDR3 protein: CASQRGGTDTQYF. The CDR3 DNA reads TGCGCCAGCCAGCGGGGGGGCACAGATACGCAGTATTTT.